Shown below are 9 T cell receptor beta chains from a single sample sequenced in a study of Graves' ophthalmopathy and Graves' hyperthyroidism. CDR3 regions of TCR beta were amplified from RNA transcripts. The authors performed first-round RT-PCR with HTBI primers and then a second-round multiplex PCR. TCRdb re-derived calls from the multiplex PCR reads in MiXCR, one entry per CDR3 protein. The sample contains hundreds of thousands of distinct CDR3 sequences, 20% to 25% of which appear only once. Sample: peripheral blood. Receptor source: a woman aged 18-30 years with stable Graves' hyperthyroidism. Some clones in this sample may be carry-over from other donors' samples.

In this sample, this clonotype turned up many times. The V and J genes are TRBV7-9 and TRBJ1-2, with 7 bases matching TRBD1. Germline CDR1 reads SEHNR; CDR2 reads FQNEAQ (reference sequence). The length of the CDR3 is 14 residues. Trimming took 4 bases from V and 4 from J; bases not matched to a gene: 6. The CDR3 loop is CASSSNDRVYGYTF. CDR3 nucleotides: TGTGCCAGCAGCTCAAACGACAGGGTCTATGGCTACACCTTC.

This clonotype appeared many times. This chain uses TRBV7-2 with TRBJ2-4; TRBD2 might be the D (7 bases). V dropped 0 bases and J dropped 2 bases, with 14 bases sitting between them. CDR3 length: 17 amino acids. Germline loops: CDR1 SGHTA, CDR2 FQGNSA. CDR3 loop: CASSLALGGATKNIQYF. CDR3 DNA sequence: TGTGCCAGCAGCTTAGCCCTAGGGGGGGCAACCAAAAACATTCAGTACTTC.

This clonotype appeared a few times. This rearrangement joins TRBV6-1 to TRBJ2-7, with D possibly being TRBD1 (6 bases). Germline lookup yields CDR1 MNHNS and CDR2 SASEGT. The CDR3 spans 15 residues. Trimming left V 3 bases short and J 6 bases short, with 18 bases between. CDR3 sequence: CASSESSGHLGEQYF. CDR3 DNA: TGTGCCAGCAGTGAGAGTTCGGGACATCTCGGCGAGCAGTACTTC.

With regard to this clonotype: Just one base apart from a much larger clone, this may be a read error. The chain combines TRBV11-2 with TRBJ1-2; D is ambiguous. Germline V gene sequence: CDR1 SGHAT, CDR2 FQNNGV. This CDR3 is 15 amino acids long. Here the CDR3 reads CASSLEAGRNYGYSF. In DNA, the CDR3 is TGTGCCAGCAGCTTAGAGGCGGGTCGCAACTATGGCTACAGCTTC.

This clonotype was recorded a few times. The rearrangement joins TRBV28 to TRBJ1-2; 9 bases line up with TRBD1. Germline values: CDR1 MDHEN, CDR2 SYDVKM. J gave up 7 bases and V 4 bases, and 7 bases lay outside the gene matches. This CDR3 contains 14 residues. The CDR3 DNA is TGTGCCAGCAGTTCATCCGGACAGGGGTCTGGCTACACCTTC. Its translation is CASSSSGQGSGYTF.

This clonotype occurred many times. The rearrangement uses TRBV2 and TRBJ1-3; 8 bases fit TRBD1. V gave up 5 bases and J gave up 2 bases; unmatched junction bases: 5. Germline CDR1 and CDR2: SNHLY and FYNNEI. The CDR3 has 15 amino acids. This CDR3 is CASSTQGAAGNTIYF. The CDR3 nucleotides are TGTGCCAGCAGTACCCAGGGGGCAGCTGGAAACACCATATATTTT.

The chain employs TRBV12-3 or TRBV12-4 and TRBJ2-3; D remains unclear. CDR3 length: 15 amino acids. V dropped 2 bases and J dropped 0 bases, with 9 bases sitting between them. The CDR3 sequence: CASSLRRKSTDTQYF. The DNA of the CDR3 is TGTGCCAGCAGTTTACGTCGCAAAAGCACAGATACGCAGTATTTT.

This clonotype was seen more than once but under ten times. This chain links TRBV5-1 with TRBJ2-2; the D gene is possibly TRBD2 (6 bases). The CDR3 runs to 15 residues. V shed 5 bases and J shed 4 bases, with 15 bases lying between them. The germline CDR1 and CDR2 sequences are SGHRS and YFSETQ. The CDR3 DNA follows: TGCGCCAGCAGACGGGCGGGGCGAGGCACCGGGGAGCTGTTTTTT. The encoded protein is CASRRAGRGTGELFF.

This clonotype was counted between two and nine times. V and J are TRBV6-1 and TRBJ2-2, with 11 positions matching TRBD1. Per the germline V gene, CDR1 is MNHNS and CDR2 is SASEGT. The CDR3 totals 15 residues. Trimming took 8 bases from V and 5 from J; bases not matched to a gene: 7. This CDR3 is CASGQGARETGELFF. The CDR3 region has the DNA TGTGCCAGCGGACAGGGGGCGAGGGAAACCGGGGAGCTGTTTTTT.